The clone carrying this TCR beta chain was detected only once. This entry belongs to a study of cytotoxic CD8 clonotypes in ibrutinib-treated CLL. Sequencing was performed with immunoSEQ multiplex PCR; in TCRdb, only in-frame clones are kept and a portion is missing. The sample includes under 15,000 clones, approximately 60% of them seen just once. The ends lost 1 base at V and 4 bases at J; junction bases unmatched: 5. Germline V CDR1 and CDR2: SEHNR, FQNEAQ (reference sequence). The CDR3 loop spans 15 amino acids. This material consisted of PBMCs, taken before ibrutinib treatment. This clonotype originated in a human donor with chronic lymphocytic leukemia. This chain connects TRBV7-9 to TRBJ2-5; 8 nucleotides align to TRBD1. CDR3 protein: CASSLVRTGRETQYF. The CDR3 DNA reads as TGTGCCAGCAGCTTAGTGAGGACAGGGCGAGAGACCCAGTACTTC. Full variable domain (remainder filled in from reference TRBV7-9 and TRBJ2-5): DTGVSQNPRHKITKRGQNVTFRCDPISEHNRLYWYRQTLGQGPEFLTYFQNEAQLEKSRLLSDRFSAERPKGSFSTLEIQRTEQGDSAMYLCASSLVRTGRETQYFGPGTRLLVL.